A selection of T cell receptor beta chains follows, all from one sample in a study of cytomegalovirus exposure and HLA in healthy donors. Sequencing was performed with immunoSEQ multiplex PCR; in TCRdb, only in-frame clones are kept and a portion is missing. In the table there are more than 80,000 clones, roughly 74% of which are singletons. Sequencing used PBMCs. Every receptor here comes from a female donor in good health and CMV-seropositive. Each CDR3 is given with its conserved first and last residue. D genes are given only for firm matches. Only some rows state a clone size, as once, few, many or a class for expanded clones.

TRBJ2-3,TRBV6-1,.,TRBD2,CACGRSGDTDTQYF,TGTGCGTGCGGGAGGTCGGGAGACACAGATACGCAGTATTTT
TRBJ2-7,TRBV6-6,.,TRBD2,CASSYSASGATYEQYF,TGTGCCAGCAGTTACTCGGCAAGCGGGGCAACCTACGAGCAGTACTTC
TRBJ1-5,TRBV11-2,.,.,CASSLQSNQPQHF,TGTGCCAGCAGCTTACAAAGCAATCAGCCCCAGCATTTT
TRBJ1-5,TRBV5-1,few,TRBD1,CASSLTGGSGPQHF,TGCGCCAGCAGCTTAACAGGGGGCTCGGGGCCCCAGCATTTT
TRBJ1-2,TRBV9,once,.,CASSVAANNYGYTF,TGTGCCAGCAGCGTTGCGGCCAACAACTATGGCTACACCTTC
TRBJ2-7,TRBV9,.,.,CASSVSPGASYEQYF,TGTGCCAGCAGCGTTTCCCCTGGGGCTTCCTACGAGCAGTACTTC
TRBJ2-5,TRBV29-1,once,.,CSVAQNQETQYF,TGCAGCGTTGCACAGAACCAAGAGACCCAGTACTTC
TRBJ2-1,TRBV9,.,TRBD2,CASSRRSGSDYNEQFF,TGTGCCAGCAGCCGTCGTAGCGGGAGCGACTACAATGAGCAGTTCTTC
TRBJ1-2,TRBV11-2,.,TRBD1,CASSLETGGNYGYTF,TGTGCCAGCAGCTTGGAGACAGGGGGAAACTATGGCTACACCTTC
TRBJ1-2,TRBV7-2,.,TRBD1,CASSYDRGDGYTF,TGTGCCAGCAGCTACGACAGGGGAGATGGCTACACCTTC
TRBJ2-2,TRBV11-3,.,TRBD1,CASSSGTGDTGELFF,TGTGCCAGCAGCTCTGGGACAGGGGACACCGGGGAGCTGTTTTTT
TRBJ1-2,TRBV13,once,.,CASSLLQGAYGYTF,TGTGCCAGCAGCTTATTACAGGGCGCTTATGGCTACACCTTC
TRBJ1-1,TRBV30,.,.,CAWSGLLQGNTEAFF,TGTGCCTGGAGTGGGCTGCTACAGGGTAACACTGAAGCTTTCTTT
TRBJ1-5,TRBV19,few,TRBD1,CASSSSQGHNQPQHF,TGTGCCAGTAGTTCGTCACAGGGGCACAATCAGCCCCAGCATTTT
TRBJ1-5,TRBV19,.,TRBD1,CASSTRTGGSQPQHF,TGTGCCAGTAGTACTAGGACAGGGGGCAGTCAGCCCCAGCATTTT
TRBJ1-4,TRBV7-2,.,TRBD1,CASSPDRPNEKLFF,TGTGCCAGCAGCCCGGACAGGCCTAATGAAAAACTGTTTTTT
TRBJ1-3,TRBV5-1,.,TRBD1,CASSRTGTGNLSGNTIYF,TGCGCCAGCAGCCGTACCGGGACAGGCAACCTCTCTGGAAACACCATATATTTT
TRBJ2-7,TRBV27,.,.,CASTKRFVTYEQYF,TGTGCCAGCACTAAACGGTTCGTAACCTACGAGCAGTACTTC
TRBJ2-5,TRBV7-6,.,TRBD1,CASSLTGAQETQYF,TGTGCCAGCAGCCTGACAGGGGCACAGGAGACCCAGTACTTC
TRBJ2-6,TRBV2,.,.,CASSREHSGANVLTF,TGTGCCAGCAGCCGTGAGCACTCTGGGGCCAACGTCCTGACTTTC
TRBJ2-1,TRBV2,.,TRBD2,CASSSSGGAWYEQFF,TGTGCCAGCAGTTCCAGCGGGGGGGCCTGGTATGAGCAGTTCTTC
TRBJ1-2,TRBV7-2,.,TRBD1,CASSYQGAFSYGYTF,TGTGCCAGCAGCTATCAGGGGGCGTTTAGCTATGGCTACACCTTC
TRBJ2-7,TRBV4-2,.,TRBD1,CASSHTTGDYEQYF,TGTGCCAGCAGCCACACGACAGGGGACTACGAGCAGTACTTC
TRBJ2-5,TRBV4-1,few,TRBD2,CASSQLTSGKGETQYF,TGCGCCAGCAGCCAACTGACTAGCGGGAAGGGAGAGACCCAGTACTTC
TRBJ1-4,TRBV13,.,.,CASSLRGAGEKLFF,TGTGCCAGCAGCTTACGAGGAGCGGGTGAAAAACTGTTTTTT
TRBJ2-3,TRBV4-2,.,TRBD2,CASSAGTSGRVDTQYF,TGTGCCAGCAGCGCAGGGACTAGCGGGCGCGTAGATACGCAGTATTTT
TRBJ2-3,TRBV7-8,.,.,CASSPDTDTQYF,TGTGCCAGCAGCCCAGACACAGATACGCAGTATTTT
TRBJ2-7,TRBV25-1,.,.,CASSSSAGIPYEQYF,TGTGCCAGCAGTTCTAGTGCAGGGATCCCCTACGAGCAGTACTTC
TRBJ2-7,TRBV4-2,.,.,CASSQEVAEAYEQYF,TGTGCCAGCAGCCAAGAAGTAGCGGAAGCCTACGAGCAGTACTTC
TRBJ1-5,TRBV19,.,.,CASSIRGQPQHF,TGTGCCAGTAGTATCCGGGGGCAGCCCCAGCATTTT
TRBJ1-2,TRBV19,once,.,CASSRGSNYGYTF,TGTGCCAGTAGTCGGGGATCGAACTATGGCTACACCTTC
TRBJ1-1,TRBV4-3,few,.,CASSQVRGNTEAFF,TGCGCCAGCAGCCAAGTTCGGGGTAACACTGAAGCTTTCTTT
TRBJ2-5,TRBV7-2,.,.,CASSAGRRQETQYF,TGTGCCAGCAGCGCGGGACGACGCCAAGAGACCCAGTACTTC
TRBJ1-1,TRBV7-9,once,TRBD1,CASSLSQGATPGTEAFF,TGTGCCAGCAGCTTATCGCAGGGGGCCACCCCGGGCACTGAAGCTTTCTTT
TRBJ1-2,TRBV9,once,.,CASSTSESYGYTF,TGTGCCAGCAGCACGTCTGAGTCCTATGGCTACACCTTC
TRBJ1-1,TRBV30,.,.,CAWTVNTEAFF,TGTGCCTGGACGGTGAACACTGAAGCTTTCTTT
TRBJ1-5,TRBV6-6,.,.,CASSSGQPQHF,TGTGCCAGCAGTTCGGGTCAGCCCCAGCATTTT
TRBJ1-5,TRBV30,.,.,CAWSGGAGVYNQPQHF,TGTGCCTGGAGTGGAGGGGCAGGGGTCTACAATCAGCCCCAGCATTTT
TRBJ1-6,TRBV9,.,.,CASSWGGQHSPLHF,TGTGCCAGCAGCTGGGGCGGCCAGCATTCACCCCTCCACTTT
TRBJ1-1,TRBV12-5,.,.,CASGLGTNTEAFF,TGTGCTAGTGGTTTGGGGACAAACACTGAAGCTTTCTTT
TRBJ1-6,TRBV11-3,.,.,CASRSPAGVPHSPLHF,TGTGCCAGCAGGTCCCCCGCAGGGGTACCTCATTCACCCCTCCACTTT
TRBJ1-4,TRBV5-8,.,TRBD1,CASSLPGTAVEKLFF,TGTGCCAGCAGCCTACCAGGGACAGCGGTTGAAAAACTGTTTTTT
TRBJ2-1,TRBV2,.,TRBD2,CASSSGRTNEQFF,TGTGCCAGCAGTAGCGGGAGGACCAATGAGCAGTTCTTC
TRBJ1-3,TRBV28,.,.,CASSLKVPSGGNTIYF,TGTGCCAGCAGTTTAAAAGTACCGTCGGGGGGAAACACCATATATTTT
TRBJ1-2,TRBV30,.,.,CAWSVDRFGGYTF,TGTGCCTGGAGTGTTGACAGGTTCGGCGGCTACACCTTC
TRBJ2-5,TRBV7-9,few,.,CASSLKGAGSWETQYF,TGTGCCAGCAGCTTAAAGGGTGCGGGGAGTTGGGAGACCCAGTACTTC
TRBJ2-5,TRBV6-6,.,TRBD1,CASSYPGQLGETQYF,TGTGCCAGCAGTTACCCGGGACAGTTGGGGGAGACCCAGTACTTC
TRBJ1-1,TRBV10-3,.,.,CAIRPNTTRGTEAFF,TGTGCCATCAGGCCGAACACTACCCGGGGAACTGAAGCTTTCTTT
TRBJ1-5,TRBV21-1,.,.,CASSKGVYSNQPQHF,TGTGCCAGCAGCAAAGGAGTATATAGCAATCAGCCCCAGCATTTT
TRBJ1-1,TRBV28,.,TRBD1,CASRFRGVSFMNTEAFF,TGTGCCAGCAGATTCAGGGGGGTGTCTTTCATGAACACTGAAGCTTTCTTT
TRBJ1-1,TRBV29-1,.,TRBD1,CTVLTGGNTEAFF,TGCACGGTTCTCACAGGGGGGAACACTGAAGCTTTCTTT
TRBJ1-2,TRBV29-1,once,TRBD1,CSVGDIRDRGWGYGYTF,TGCAGCGTTGGAGATATCCGGGACAGGGGTTGGGGCTATGGCTACACCTTC
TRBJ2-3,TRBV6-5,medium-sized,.,CATKRQPWSRDTQYF,TGTGCCACCAAGCGTCAGCCTTGGTCAAGGGATACGCAGTATTTT